The 16 T cell receptor beta chains given below trace back to one sample, sequenced in a study of T cell responses to AZD1222 COVID-19 vaccine (dated by TCRdb to about 2021). Library preparation was by the immunoSEQ multiplex PCR assay. The immuneACCESS repertoire file appears here via TCRdb, limited to in-frame rearrangements. These files lack a portion of the clones; in checked studies, under half of the deficit traces to unresolved V genes, and the cause of the others is not known. This sample lists about 140,000 clones; around 90% were detected once. The ten largest make up more than 4.5% of the sample. The time point label of this sample denotes: baseline before first vaccination. The material sequenced was peripheral blood, taken on day 0 of AZD1222 vaccination. Receptor source: an adult in good health.

The chain links TRBV14 to TRBJ2-1, with 9 bases that match TRBD2. The CDR3 runs to 15 residues. With 0 bases clipped from V and 9 bases from J, the junction kept 6 bases outside the gene matches. The V gene's germline CDR1 is SGHDN and CDR2 FVKESK. The CDR3 sequence is CASSQDSGTSFEQFF. In DNA, the CDR3 is TGTGCCAGCAGCCAAGACAGTGGGACTAGCTTTGAGCAGTTCTTC.

V usage is TRBV12-3 or TRBV12-4 and J usage is TRBJ1-2; D remains unclear. The CDR3 consists of 13 residues. Trimming left V 2 bases short and J 5 bases short, with 9 bases between. The CDR3 DNA follows: TGTGCCAGCAGTTTACTTGGCAGATATGGCTACACCTTC. This gives the protein CASSLLGRYGYTF.

This rearrangement joins TRBV27 to TRBJ2-7; TRBD1 matches 9 bases. Germline assignment: CDR1 MNHEY and CDR2 SMNVEV (reference sequence). J gave up 5 bases and V 6 bases, and 5 bases lay outside the gene matches. This CDR3 region has 13 residues. CDR3: CASRWDRENEQYF. In nucleotides, the CDR3 is TGTGCCAGCAGATGGGACAGGGAAAACGAGCAGTACTTC.

This rearrangement joins TRBV19 to TRBJ1-1; D is possibly TRBD1 (5 bases). The germline CDR1 and CDR2 sequences are LNHDA and SQIVND (reference sequence). V shed 3 bases and J shed 0 bases, with 8 bases lying between them. CDR3 length equals 14 residues. This chain's CDR3 is CASSMLDMNTEAFF. In DNA, the CDR3 is TGTGCCAGTAGTATGTTGGACATGAACACTGAAGCTTTCTTT. The variable domain in full, completed from reference TRBV19 and TRBJ1-1, reads DGGITQSPKYLFRKEGQNVTLSCEQNLNHDAMYWYRQDPGQGLRLIYYSQIVNDFQKGDIAEGYSVSREKKESFPLTVTSAQKNPTAFYLCASSMLDMNTEAFFGQGTRLTVV.

The J gene is TRBJ2-7, the V gene TRBV5-8; D is possibly TRBD1 (5 bases). Germline V gene sequence: CDR1 SGHTS, CDR2 YDEGEE. Trimming took 6 bases from V and 12 from J, leaving 16 bases between them. CDR3 length: 11 residues. This CDR3 is CASNRRTSVYF. In DNA form, the CDR3 reads TGTGCCAGCAACCGCCGGACATCCGTGTACTTC.

This clone was observed a single time. The chain combines TRBV6-4 with TRBJ1-3, with 7 bases matching TRBD1. Unmatched junction bases numbered 7, after V lost 4 bases and J lost 4 bases. The germline gives CDR1 MRHNA, CDR2 SNTAGT. The CDR3 sequence is 15 residues long. The CDR3 here is CASSASDRRGNTIYF. The CDR3 DNA sequence: TGTGCCAGCAGTGCCTCGGACAGGAGAGGAAACACCATATATTTT.

This chain connects TRBV6-5 to TRBJ2-3, with TRBD1 as a possible D gene (6 bases). The V end lost 8 bases, the J end lost 2 bases, and 11 bases lay between the germline ends. The CDR3 has 13 amino acids. Germline CDR1 MNHEY, CDR2 SVGAGI. DNA of the CDR3: TGTGCCAGCGAGGACAGATCCACAGATACGCAGTATTTT. The encoded protein is CASEDRSTDTQYF.

This chain's CDR3 is CASSLVVAGDAYEQYF. CDR3 bases: TGTGCCAGCAGCTTAGTAGTGGCGGGTGATGCCTACGAGCAGTACTTC. The genes are TRBV7-9 and TRBJ2-7, with D tentatively TRBD2 (5 bases). The V gene's germline CDR1 is SEHNR and CDR2 FQNEAQ (reference sequence). V lost 1 base, J lost 2 bases, and 15 bases lay in between. This CDR3 is 16 amino acids long.

There are a few counts of this clone. V is TRBV28 and J is TRBJ1-5, with a tentative D call TRBD1 (6 bases). This CDR3 is built from 13 residues. Germline V CDR1 and CDR2: MDHEN, SYDVKM. V shed 3 bases and J shed 4 bases, with 7 bases lying between them. The CDR3 sequence: CASSFQGNQPQHF. CDR3 nucleotides: TGTGCCAGCAGTTTCCAGGGGAATCAGCCCCAGCATTTT.

The V and J genes are TRBV19 and TRBJ2-3; the D gene is possibly TRBD2 (5 bases). The germline V gene encodes CDR1 LNHDA and CDR2 SQIVND (reference sequence). The V end lost 5 bases, the J end lost 1 base, and 10 bases lay between the germline ends. The CDR3 contains 14 residues. The DNA of the CDR3 is TGTGCCAGTAGTCCGGGATCCCGCACAGATACGCAGTATTTT. Protein: CASSPGSRTDTQYF.

The chain combines TRBV3-1 (or the pseudogene TRBV3-2) with TRBJ1-3; D unclear. This CDR3 has 13 residues. Looked up from germline, CDR1 is LGHDT and CDR2 is YNNKEL (reference sequence). The V and J ends lost 4 bases and 2 bases respectively, with 6 bases between them. The CDR3 reads CASSPMPGNTIYF. The CDR3 DNA follows: TGTGCCAGCAGCCCAATGCCTGGAAACACCATATATTTT.

The gene calls are TRBV5-1 and TRBJ1-2; D is perhaps TRBD1 (6 bases). This CDR3 has 15 residues. Trimming shortened V by 0 bases and J by 0 bases, and 9 bases separated the two germline ends. Germline V gives CDR1 SGHRS, CDR2 YFSETQ. The chain's CDR3 is CASSLDRVANYGYTF. CDR3 coding DNA: TGCGCCAGCAGCTTGGACAGGGTAGCTAACTATGGCTACACCTTC.

The CDR3 DNA is TGTGCCAGCAGTGACTCGACGGGGGCGAGGTCACCCCTCCACTTT. Encoded protein: CASSDSTGARSPLHF. The chain recombines TRBV6-4 with TRBJ1-6; weak D call: TRBD1 (6 bases). Germline assignment: CDR1 MRHNA and CDR2 SNTAGT. Trimming left V 0 bases short and J 10 bases short, with 13 bases between. The CDR3 covers 15 residues.

J is TRBJ2-2 and V is TRBV7-9; no clear D gene. There are 12 residues in the CDR3. Trimming cost V 5 bases and J 5 bases, with 6 bases left between them. Germline lookup yields CDR1 SEHNR and CDR2 FQNEAQ (reference sequence). The CDR3 spells CASSLGTGELFF. The CDR3 nucleotides read TGTGCCAGCAGCCTTGGGACCGGGGAGCTGTTTTTT.

The genes are TRBV3-1 (or the pseudogene TRBV3-2) and TRBJ2-7; the match to TRBD1 covers 12 bases. This CDR3 is built from 14 residues. CDR1 is LGHDT and CDR2 is YNNKEL in the germline V gene (reference sequence). V was clipped by 6 bases and J by 6 bases; unmatched bases: 6. The CDR3 loop is CASSPGTGGGEQYF. Here the CDR3 DNA reads TGTGCCAGCAGTCCCGGGACAGGGGGCGGCGAGCAGTACTTC.

The rearrangement links TRBV5-1 to TRBJ2-2, with no clear D. Trimming stripped 0 bases from V and 1 base from J, with 4 bases between. Germline CDR1 SGHRS, CDR2 YFSETQ. The CDR3 sequence is 14 residues long. CDR3 sequence (DNA): TGCGCCAGCAGCTTGGGACAGAACACCGGGGAGCTGTTTTTT. This encodes CASSLGQNTGELFF.